This T cell receptor beta chain derives from a study of shared clonotypes between healthy human individuals. Germline V gene data show CDR1 as SQVTM and CDR2 as ANQGSEA. After removal of 6 bases from V and 1 base from J, the junction contained 6 bases not matched to a gene. The length of the CDR3 is 14 residues. DNA from unsorted PBMC was sequenced on ten immunoSEQ deep assay plates. TCRdb's copy holds only in-frame clones and misses some; the assay was immunoSEQ multiplex PCR. This table has roughly 500,000 clones, more than 65% appearing once. The sequence was collected from a woman aged 40 to 50 in good health. Some clones in this sample may be carry-over from other donors' samples. The chain links TRBV29-1 to TRBJ2-3, with TRBD1 identical over 8 bases. The specimen sequenced was PBMCs. The CDR3 is CSVRQGSGTDTQYF. The CDR3 bases are TGCAGCGTACGACAGGGGTCAGGCACAGATACGCAGTATTTT.